This T cell receptor (beta chain) was retrieved from a study of CD8+ T cells in alopecia areata. Study-wide background: Treated patients received oral tofacitinib, 5 to 10 mg twice daily. Severity scoring for treated patients was based on the percentage of affected scalp area.

V gave up 2 bases and J gave up 2 bases, with 10 bases separating them. The CDR3 spans 14 residues. Germline V CDR1 and CDR2: SNHLY, FYNNEI. Stated treatment: oral pan-JAK inhibitor, 5-10 mg twice daily. Following RNA extraction, reverse transcription yielded cDNA that acted as the sequencing template. The protocol was immunoSEQ multiplex PCR, while the TCRdb copy is restricted to in-frame clones and leaves out a portion. The sample yields 150,000 to 200,000 clones, 60% seen once. The chain employs TRBV2 and TRBJ2-7; D tentatively fits TRBD1 or TRBD2 (5 bases each). Sequencing was performed on CD4+ T cells sorted from blood, taken at week 24, from a patient treated with tofacitinib. This TCR came from a human donor with alopecia areata. DNA for the CDR3: TGTGCCAGCAGTGAATGGGACGGGACCTACGAGCAGTACTTC. It yields the protein CASSEWDGTYEQYF.